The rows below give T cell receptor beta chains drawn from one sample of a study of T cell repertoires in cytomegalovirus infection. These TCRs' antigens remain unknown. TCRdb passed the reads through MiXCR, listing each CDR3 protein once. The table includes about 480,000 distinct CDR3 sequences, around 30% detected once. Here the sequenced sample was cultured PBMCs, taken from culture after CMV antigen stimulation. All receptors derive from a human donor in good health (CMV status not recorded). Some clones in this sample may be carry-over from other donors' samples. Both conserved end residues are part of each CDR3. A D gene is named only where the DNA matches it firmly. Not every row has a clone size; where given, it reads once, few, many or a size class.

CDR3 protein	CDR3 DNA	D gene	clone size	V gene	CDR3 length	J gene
CASSLDVFRGEKLFF	TGTGCCAGCAGCTTAGACGTGTTTAGGGGTGAAAAACTGTTTTTT	.	many	TRBV7-8	15	TRBJ1-4
CASRRLAGSTGELFF	TGCGCCAGCAGGCGACTAGCGGGCTCCACCGGGGAGCTGTTTTTT	TRBD2	.	TRBV4-3	15	TRBJ2-2
CASSGGSHPGETQYF	TGTGCCAGCAGTGGGGGTAGCCACCCCGGGGAGACCCAGTACTTC	.	.	TRBV12-3/TRBV12-4	15	TRBJ2-5
CATLVRENNEQFF	TGTGCCACCCTGGTACGCGAAAACAATGAGCAGTTCTTC	.	.	TRBV28	13	TRBJ2-1
CSLRRGINQPQHF	TGCAGTCTGAGGAGGGGTATTAATCAGCCCCAGCATTTT	.	.	TRBV20-1	13	TRBJ1-5
CAWDNLVGEQFF	TGTGCCTGGGACAATTTAGTTGGCGAGCAGTTCTTC	.	.	TRBV30	12	TRBJ2-1
CASSHAGSSPGELFF	TGTGCCAGTAGTCATGCGGGCTCCTCGCCCGGGGAGCTGTTTTTT	.	.	TRBV19	15	TRBJ2-2
CASSSRVSGRAEQFF	TGTGCCAGCAGCTCCCGGGTTAGCGGGAGGGCTGAGCAGTTCTTC	TRBD2	.	TRBV7-6	15	TRBJ2-1
CASSWTSGRFGELFF	TGTGCCAGCAGTTGGACTAGCGGGAGGTTCGGGGAGCTGTTTTTT	TRBD2	.	TRBV7-2	15	TRBJ2-2
CASSLISGINIQYF	TGTGCCAGCAGCTTAATATCGGGTATAAACATTCAGTACTTC	.	many	TRBV7-2	14	TRBJ2-4
CASSADSEKLFF	TGTGCCAGCAGCGCAGACAGTGAAAAACTGTTTTTT	.	.	TRBV9	12	TRBJ1-4
CASSSYSEAFF	TGTGCCAGCAGTTCGTACAGTGAAGCTTTCTTT	.	many	TRBV27	11	TRBJ1-1
CASSLVSSETQYF	TGTGCCAGCAGCTTGGTTTCTTCTGAGACCCAGTACTTC	.	few	TRBV5-5	13	TRBJ2-5
CASSLASYSPEAFF	TGTGCCAGCAGCTTAGCTTCCTATTCACCTGAAGCTTTCTTT	.	.	TRBV11-2	14	TRBJ1-1
CASSQVREETQYF	TGTGCCAGCAGCCAAGTACGGGAAGAGACCCAGTACTTC	.	.	TRBV4-2	13	TRBJ2-5
CASSQGVSGANVLTF	TGTGCCAGCAGCCAAGGAGTGTCTGGGGCCAACGTCCTGACTTTC	.	.	TRBV3-1	15	TRBJ2-6
CASSFEGAGEQYF	TGTGCCAGCAGCTTTGAGGGGGCCGGCGAGCAGTACTTC	TRBD1	.	TRBV11-3	13	TRBJ2-7
CASSSAGGGSITLPNTGELFF	TGTGCCAGCAGCTCCGCCGGGGGCGGGAGCATAACTTTACCGAACACCGGGGAGCTGTTTTTT	.	.	TRBV7-2	21	TRBJ2-2
CASSKTSTSLTYEQYF	TGTGCCAGCAGTAAAACGTCGACTAGCCTGACCTACGAGCAGTACTTC	TRBD2	many	TRBV12-3/TRBV12-4	16	TRBJ2-7
CASSSPWRSSYEQYF	TGTGCCAGCAGTTCCCCGTGGCGGAGCTCCTACGAGCAGTACTTC	.	few	TRBV6-5	15	TRBJ2-7
CASSLDRRGYGYTF	TGTGCCAGCAGCTTAGACAGAAGGGGCTATGGCTACACCTTC	.	.	TRBV5-3	14	TRBJ1-2
CSARQGLSNEQFF	TGCAGTGCCCGACAGGGACTTAGCAATGAGCAGTTCTTC	.	many	TRBV20-1	13	TRBJ2-1
CASSSGQGAKNIQYF	TGTGCCAGCAGCTCCGGACAGGGGGCCAAAAACATTCAGTACTTC	TRBD1	.	TRBV7-2	15	TRBJ2-4
CASSPLGVGAGQFF	TGTGCCAGCAGTCCGTTGGGGGTGGGAGCCGGGCAGTTCTTC	.	.	TRBV6-2/TRBV6-3	14	TRBJ2-1
CASSLSSPGELFF	TGTGCCAGCAGTTTATCCTCCCCCGGGGAGCTGTTTTTT	.	.	TRBV27	13	TRBJ2-2
CASTERGQGVGANVLTF	TGTGCCAGCACCGAGAGGGGGCAGGGGGTTGGGGCCAACGTCCTGACTTTC	TRBD1	few	TRBV7-2	17	TRBJ2-6
CASETGLNTEAFF	TGTGCCAGCGAGACAGGGTTAAACACTGAAGCTTTCTTT	TRBD1	.	TRBV7-4	13	TRBJ1-1
CASSFSDRGLQPQHF	TGTGCCAGCAGTTTCAGCGACAGGGGGCTTCAGCCCCAGCATTTT	TRBD1	few	TRBV28	15	TRBJ1-5
CAWSVRTSGYNNEQFF	TGTGCCTGGAGTGTAAGGACTAGCGGGTACAACAATGAGCAGTTCTTC	TRBD2	.	TRBV30	16	TRBJ2-1
CASSQDSLRTGTGNEQYF	TGTGCCAGCAGCCAAGATTCCCTTCGAACCGGGACAGGGAACGAGCAGTACTTC	TRBD1	.	TRBV4-2	18	TRBJ2-7
CASSPSGRVYNEQFF	TGTGCCAGCAGCCCTAGCGGGAGAGTCTACAATGAGCAGTTCTTC	TRBD2	.	TRBV2	15	TRBJ2-1
CSARSSGIPQGANVLTF	TGCAGTGCTAGATCCAGCGGGATCCCACAAGGGGCCAACGTCCTGACTTTC	TRBD2	.	TRBV20-1	17	TRBJ2-6
CASTWDRRLDTEAFF	TGTGCCAGCACCTGGGACAGGAGATTGGACACTGAAGCTTTCTTT	TRBD1	.	TRBV12-3/TRBV12-4	15	TRBJ1-1
CASSQGQGLGGYTF	TGCGCCAGCAGCCAAGGACAGGGGTTGGGTGGCTACACCTTC	TRBD1	.	TRBV4-1	14	TRBJ1-2
CASSLGRLPANEQFF	TGTGCCAGCAGCTTAGGCCGACTACCAGCAAATGAGCAGTTCTTC	.	.	TRBV11-1	15	TRBJ2-1
CASSYEGLAGITDTQYF	TGTGCCAGCAGTTATGAGGGACTAGCGGGGATCACAGATACGCAGTATTTT	TRBD2	.	TRBV6-2/TRBV6-3	17	TRBJ2-3
CASSIYSGELFF	TGTGCCAGTAGTATATATTCCGGGGAGCTGTTTTTT	.	.	TRBV19	12	TRBJ2-2
CASPRTSGTHNEQFF	TGTGCCAGCCCTCGGACTAGCGGGACCCACAATGAGCAGTTCTTC	TRBD2	.	TRBV2	15	TRBJ2-1
CASTPFLNIGGYEQYF	TGTGCCAGCACCCCATTTTTGAACATAGGGGGCTACGAGCAGTACTTC	.	few	TRBV7-2	16	TRBJ2-7
CATSESPGTGNYGYTF	TGTGCCACCAGTGAAAGTCCCGGGACAGGGAACTATGGCTACACCTTC	TRBD1	few	TRBV24-1	16	TRBJ1-2
CASTITTSGNYNEQFF	TGTGCCAGCACCATAACGACTAGCGGAAACTACAATGAGCAGTTCTTC	TRBD2	few	TRBV12-3/TRBV12-4	16	TRBJ2-1
CASSHVPGGTEAFF	TGCGCCAGCAGCCATGTCCCCGGGGGCACTGAAGCTTTCTTT	.	few	TRBV4-3	14	TRBJ1-1
CASSDGLAGSGGNEQYF	TGTGCCAGCAGCGACGGACTAGCGGGTAGCGGTGGGAACGAGCAGTACTTC	TRBD2	many	TRBV7-2	17	TRBJ2-7
CASSPSIGSIAGELFF	TGTGCCAGCAGCCCTAGTATCGGGAGTATCGCCGGGGAGCTGTTTTTT	.	few	TRBV5-4	16	TRBJ2-2
CASSLWRRGVQETQYF	TGTGCCAGCAGTTTATGGAGAAGGGGGGTACAAGAGACCCAGTACTTC	.	.	TRBV27	16	TRBJ2-5
CATRMTGEETQYF	TGTGCCACCAGAATGACAGGGGAAGAGACCCAGTACTTC	TRBD1	.	TRBV24-1	13	TRBJ2-5
CASSPRAGDTQYF	TGTGCCAGCAGCCCCCGGGCCGGAGATACGCAGTATTTT	.	few	TRBV7-2	13	TRBJ2-3
CATSGTFGTGRTGELFF	TGTGCCACCAGTGGTACTTTCGGGACAGGGCGCACCGGGGAGCTGTTTTTT	TRBD1	once	TRBV24-1	17	TRBJ2-2
CASSPQDRVQETQYF	TGTGCCAGCTCACCCCAGGACAGGGTCCAAGAGACCCAGTACTTC	TRBD1	.	TRBV18	15	TRBJ2-5
CASSLGREGSYEQYF	TGTGCCAGCAGCTTGGGGCGGGAGGGTTCCTACGAGCAGTACTTC	TRBD2	.	TRBV5-4	15	TRBJ2-7
CASSTFMHRAGSPLHF	TGTGCCAGCAGTACCTTTATGCACAGGGCAGGATCACCCCTCCACTTT	.	few	TRBV27	16	TRBJ1-6
CASSENIPSYNEQFF	TGTGCCAGCAGTGAAAACATCCCCTCCTACAATGAGCAGTTCTTC	.	.	TRBV2	15	TRBJ2-1
CASSLLEGSVHGELFF	TGTGCCAGCAGTTTACTGGAGGGGTCGGTACACGGGGAGCTGTTTTTT	.	.	TRBV28	16	TRBJ2-2
CASSATTWGAKNIQYF	TGTGCCAGCAGTGCCACGACGTGGGGTGCCAAAAACATTCAGTACTTC	.	few	TRBV12-3/TRBV12-4	16	TRBJ2-4
CASSRGQDYGYTF	TGTGCCAGCAGCCGAGGACAGGACTATGGCTACACCTTC	TRBD1	few	TRBV7-9	13	TRBJ1-2